This TCR beta chain was observed in a study of T cells after yellow fever vaccination. Concerning this clonotype itself: Its antigen is not known.

V trimming: 4 bases; J trimming: 3 bases; junction bases outside the gene matches: 8. The CDR3 extends over 15 amino acids. CDR1 is SQVTM, CDR2 ANQGSEA, per germline. 5'RACE template switching added a universal primer site and UMIs to TCR cDNA. TCRdb redid the calling of the 5' RACE reads with MiXCR, one entry per CDR3 protein. The sample has 550,000 or so distinct CDR3 sequences, roughly a fifth seen once. Broader study findings: High-abundance clonotypes from the bulk population could contaminate FACS-sorted repertoires.

The rearrangement joins TRBV29-1 to TRBJ2-1, with 8 bases identical to TRBD2. The receptor's source is a man aged 25-45 years who received the YFV17D yellow fever vaccine. The sequencing used PBMCs, collected 15 days after the yellow fever booster vaccination. CDR3 sequence reads: CSVVGGDALYNEQFF. The CDR3, as DNA: TGCAGCGTTGTCGGGGGGGATGCCCTCTACAATGAGCAGTTCTTC.